Described below is a single TCR beta chain sequence and its context. This CDR3 is built from 16 residues. Between the trimmed V and J ends, which lost 0 bases and 0 bases, there was a span of 9 bases. CDR1 and CDR2 (germline): SGHAT, FQNNGV. This sample is drawn from a study of blood T cell repertoires in COVID-19. Across the whole study: There were acute and convalescent COVID-19 samples, and they came from the United States, Italy and Spain. The analysed material was cDNA or gDNA that came from T cells, B-cell-depleted T cells, or PBMCs.

Authors' analysis steps: Nucleated cell number was recorded as an estimate derived from reference gene primer amplification. Assay used: immunoSEQ multiplex PCR; TCRdb lists only in-frame clones, some missing. V, J and clone size reflect that table, while D and trimming were determined from the DNA. This table holds about 100,000 clones, 90% found once. Sequencing used peripheral blood. This TCR was recovered from a human donor with active COVID-19. The donor label of this sample is uncertain. The J gene is TRBJ1-5, the V gene TRBV11-2; D remains unclear. The CDR3 nucleotides are TGTGCCAGCAGCTTAGAGGGTGGACTTAGCAATCAGCCCCAGCATTTT. It specifies CASSLEGGLSNQPQHF.